This TCR beta chain was sequenced in a study of blood T cell repertoires in COVID-19. Participants came from 20 to 25 US areas, aged roughly 18 to 89 years. Each participant's cohort was designated according to participant-reported clinical history. Among Cohort 3 donors, those recovered had two negative PCRs, clearance, or symptom resolution. Assay: immunoSEQ multiplex PCR; the TCRdb copy retains only in-frame clones and omits some. The table shows roughly 500,000 clones, with around 89% occurring only once. The CDR3 has 15 amino acids. Germline V gene data show CDR1 as LNHDA and CDR2 as SQIVND (reference sequence). Between the trimmed V and J ends, which lost 5 bases and 2 bases, there was a span of 15 bases.

The sequenced material came from PBMCs or T cells enriched from blood (not recorded which). The V gene is TRBV19, the J gene TRBJ1-1; D gene unclear. The clonotype originates from a woman between 35 and 50 years old who had recovered from COVID-19. CDR3 region: CASSPMSRKNTEAFF. The DNA of the CDR3 is TGTGCCAGTAGTCCTATGAGCAGGAAAAACACTGAAGCTTTCTTT.